One and the same sample provided the 29 T cell receptor beta chains below, sequenced in a study of post-analysis software for immune sequencing data. These receptors have no known antigen. Study-level points and caveats: Among roughly five TRBV segments more frequent in patients than controls were TRBV5-6, TRBV5-1 and TRBV20-1.

Libraries were made from TCR beta cDNA, and they carried unique molecular identifiers. MiXCR, applied by TCRdb to the PCR reads, yields one record per CDR3 protein. The sample records about 770,000 distinct CDR3 sequences, about half being singletons. Sequenced sample: blood. These receptors all stem from a girl aged 10 to 17 with multiple sclerosis.

The chain recombines TRBV19 with TRBJ2-1; 8 bases line up with TRBD2. This CDR3 has 18 residues. Per germline, CDR1 LNHDA and CDR2 SQIVND (reference sequence). Trimming removed 7 bases from V and 0 bases from J; junction bases left unmatched: 14. The CDR3 DNA reads TGTGCCAGTACCGGACTAGCCAAGAGTTCCAACTCCTACAATGAGCAGTTCTTC. It encodes CASTGLAKSSNSYNEQFF.

The chain joins TRBV6-5 to TRBJ2-7; possibly TRBD1 for D (6 bases). There are 14 residues in the CDR3. V lost 6 bases to trimming and J lost 1 base, with 13 bases between them. Germline CDR1 is MNHEY and CDR2 is SVGAGI. This CDR3 reads CASRPGTLSYEQYF. Written as DNA, the CDR3 is TGTGCCAGCAGGCCCGGGACACTGTCCTACGAGCAGTACTTC.

This chain connects TRBV12-3 or TRBV12-4 to TRBJ2-3; D unresolved. The CDR3 extends over 15 amino acids. Trimming removed 3 bases at V and 1 base at J, with 11 bases between. This chain's CDR3 is CASSFSSVGTDTQYF. CDR3 DNA: TGTGCCAGCAGTTTCTCTTCGGTGGGCACAGATACGCAGTATTTT.

The chain joins TRBV7-2 to TRBJ2-7; perhaps TRBD2 as D (6 bases). The J call may be faulty, since TRBJ2-5 better matches the DNA end. The CDR3 covers 16 residues. Germline V gene lookup returns CDR1 SGHTA and CDR2 FQGNSA. CDR3 bases: TGTGCCAGCAGCCTCGCGAGGGGACTCGTTGGTGAGACCCAGTACTTC. The encoded protein is CASSLARGLVGETQYF.

The gene calls are TRBV5-1 and TRBJ2-5, with a weak D call TRBD1 (6 bases). The germline V and J ends were trimmed by 0 bases and 2 bases, with 11 bases remaining between them. The germline V gene has CDR1 SGHRS and CDR2 YFSETQ. The CDR3 covers 15 residues. CDR3 in amino acids: CASSLGDKMQETQYF. In DNA, the CDR3 is TGCGCCAGCAGCTTGGGGGACAAGATGCAAGAGACCCAGTACTTC.

In DNA form, the CDR3 reads TGTGCCAGCACCCCAGGGCCCAATCAGCCCCAGCATTTT. Residues: CASTPGPNQPQHF. The chain joins TRBV6-6 to TRBJ1-5, with a possible D match to TRBD1 (5 bases). This CDR3 contains 13 residues. V lost 7 bases and J lost 3, with 10 bases in between. Germline CDR1 reads MNHNY; CDR2 reads SVGAGI (reference sequence).

The chain has TRBV7-9 and TRBJ2-5; D is uncertain. Trimming cost V 8 bases and J 0 bases, with 7 bases left between them. Germline loops: CDR1 SEHNR, CDR2 FQNEAQ (reference sequence). The CDR3 spans 12 residues. Written as DNA, the CDR3 is TGTGCCAGCGGTTTGTACCAAGAGACCCAGTACTTC. It yields the protein CASGLYQETQYF.

The J gene is TRBJ2-7, the V gene TRBV15, with 12 bases fitting TRBD2. The trim removed 1 base at V and 3 bases at J, leaving 1 base unmatched. Looked up from germline, CDR1 is LNHNV and CDR2 is YYDKDF (reference sequence). The CDR3 covers 15 residues. This CDR3 reads CATSRGLAGVYEQYF. CDR3 nucleotides: TGTGCCACCAGCAGAGGACTAGCGGGAGTCTACGAGCAGTACTTC.

This clonotype was observed a few times. This sequence joins TRBV12-3 or TRBV12-4 and TRBJ2-7; D remains ambiguous. V lost 3 bases to trimming and J lost 0 bases, with 6 bases between them. CDR3 length: 13 residues. CDR3 residues: CASSFLSSYEQYF. CDR3 coding DNA: TGTGCCAGCAGTTTCCTTTCCTCCTACGAGCAGTACTTC.

The chain uses TRBV29-1 and TRBJ2-3, with 9 nucleotides matching TRBD2. The V segment lost 3 bases and the J segment 4 bases; nucleotides outside the gene matches: 5. This CDR3 is built from 14 residues. The germline CDR1 and CDR2 sequences are SQVTM and ANQGSEA. CDR3 coding DNA: TGCAGCGTTGAGAGTAGCGGGAGCCCAGATACGCAGTATTTT. Translation gives CSVESSGSPDTQYF.

CDR3 region: CASSLIRRSAAPQETQYF. CDR3 DNA sequence: TGTGCCAGCAGCTTAATTCGGCGGTCAGCGGCGCCCCAAGAGACCCAGTACTTC. V is TRBV7-8 and J is TRBJ2-5; possible D gene TRBD2, 5 bases. The CDR3 has 18 amino acids. V shed 2 bases and J shed 1 base, with 20 bases lying between them. CDR1 SGHVS and CDR2 FQNEAQ come from the germline V gene.

The gene calls are TRBV28 and TRBJ2-4, with 7 bases matching TRBD2. The assigned J gene may be wrong: the sequence end matches TRBJ2-5 better. Germline CDR1 MDHEN, CDR2 SYDVKM. The CDR3 extends over 17 amino acids. The CDR3 coding sequence is TGTGCCAGCAGGCGCCGGCGGGCTAGCGGTATGGGGGAGACCCAGTACTTC. This codes for CASRRRRASGMGETQYF.

The chain recombines TRBV7-8 with TRBJ2-4; D is perhaps TRBD1 (6 bases). This CDR3 comprises 13 residues. Germline CDR1 and CDR2: SGHVS and FQNEAQ. Trimming left V 4 bases short and J 14 bases short, with 18 bases between. In DNA, the CDR3 is TGTGCCAGCAGCTCAAGAGGGGGTTGGGAGAAGTACTTC. This sequence encodes CASSSRGGWEKYF.

This clonotype was seen at least ten times. The V and J genes are TRBV12-3 or TRBV12-4 and TRBJ2-7; possible D gene TRBD2, 6 bases. With 6 bases removed from V and 3 bases from J, the gap between germline ends came to 9 bases. The CDR3 length is 12 residues. CDR3 in amino acids: CASSGRGYEQYF. CDR3 sequence (DNA): TGTGCCAGCAGCGGGAGAGGCTACGAGCAGTACTTC.

This clonotype was recorded a few times. This chain connects TRBV29-1 to TRBJ2-4, with a weak D call TRBD1 (6 bases). The germline CDR1 and CDR2 sequences are SQVTM and ANQGSEA. V lost 5 bases and J lost 10, with 12 bases in between. CDR3 length: 11 amino acids. CDR3 bases: TGCAGCGTTCATCAAGGGACAATTCAGTACTTC. It specifies CSVHQGTIQYF.

V usage is TRBV29-1 and J usage is TRBJ2-1; 11 nucleotides align to TRBD2. V dropped 1 base and J dropped 3; count of bases not matched to a gene: 11. The CDR3 is made up of 18 amino acids. Germline values: CDR1 SQVTM, CDR2 ANQGSEA. The CDR3 spells CSVEVSLTSGIDYNEQFF. CDR3 nucleotide sequence: TGCAGCGTTGAAGTTTCCCTGACTAGCGGGATTGACTACAATGAGCAGTTCTTC.

Only a few counts were recorded for this clonotype. The genes are TRBV6-1 and TRBJ2-2, with D unclear. Germline values: CDR1 MNHNS, CDR2 SASEGT. The CDR3 covers 12 residues. V was shortened by 3 bases and J by 4 bases, with 3 bases between the two germline ends. The CDR3: CASSDSTGELFF. The CDR3, as DNA: TGTGCCAGCAGTGACAGCACCGGGGAGCTGTTTTTT.

This clonotype was counted between two and nine times. The V call is TRBV10-3, the J call TRBJ2-5, with TRBD1 matching over 7 bases. The V and J ends lost 8 bases and 4 bases, in that order; junction bases with no gene match: 7. CDR3 length: 13 amino acids. Germline CDR1 ENHRY, CDR2 SYGVKD. The chain's CDR3 is CAIAPGQTETQYF. The CDR3, as DNA: TGTGCCATCGCGCCGGGACAGACAGAGACCCAGTACTTC.

The CDR3 DNA is TGTGCCAGCAGTTTTGCGGGGCTCCCCTACGAGCAGTACTTC. Its translation is CASSFAGLPYEQYF. V usage is TRBV12-3 or TRBV12-4 and J usage is TRBJ2-7; possible D gene TRBD2, 6 bases. The CDR3 runs 14 residues. V lost 3 bases and J lost 2, with 11 bases in between.

This clonotype occurred once. At one of its ends the junction is not consistent with the germline gene, which may arise from a read error. The chain recombines TRBV5-1 with TRBJ2-3, with 7 bases matching TRBD2. The CDR3 has 14 residues. The germline CDR1 and CDR2 sequences are SGHRS and YFSETQ. CDR3 sequence reads: CAGSLTSFTDTQYF. For the CDR3, the DNA is TGCGCCGGCAGCTTGACTAGCTTCACAGATACGCAGTATTTT. Combining the CDR3 with reference TRBV5-1 and TRBJ2-3 gives the whole variable domain KAGVTQTPRYLIKTRGQQVTLSCSPISGHRSVSWYQQTPGQGLQFLFEYFSETQRNKGNFPGRFSGRQFSNSRSEMNVSTLELGDSALYLCAGSLTSFTDTQYFGPGTRLTVL.

This clonotype was found a few times. The chain carries TRBV10-3 and TRBJ1-1; D gene ambiguous. The CDR3 runs 12 residues. Germline lookup yields CDR1 ENHRY and CDR2 SYGVKD. V gave up 0 bases and J gave up 5 bases, with 4 bases separating them. The CDR3 spells CAISESGTEAFF. The CDR3 DNA reads as TGTGCCATCAGTGAGTCAGGGACTGAAGCTTTCTTT.

The chain recombines TRBV20-1 with TRBJ2-1; D call uncertain. The ends were cut back, 2 bases at V and 10 bases at J, with 12 bases in the middle. CDR1 and CDR2 from the germline V gene are DFQATT and SNEGSKA (reference sequence). The CDR3 length is 12 residues. The CDR3 sequence: CSARLGQGEQFF. The CDR3 DNA sequence: TGCAGTGCTAGATTAGGGCAAGGAGAGCAGTTCTTC.

With respect to this clonotype: A single base separates this from a much larger clone, so it may be a read error. The genes are TRBV20-1 and TRBJ1-1; possible D gene TRBD1, 5 bases. This CDR3 spans 15 amino acids. Per the germline V gene, CDR1 is DFQATT and CDR2 is SNEGSKA (reference sequence). V gave up 5 bases and J gave up 1 base, with 17 bases separating them. The CDR3 sequence is CSAGKPGTTNTEAFF. CDR3 sequence (DNA): TGCAGTGCTGGCAAACCCGGGACTACGAACACTGAAGCTTTCTTT.

This chain uses TRBV12-3 or TRBV12-4 with TRBJ1-3; 8 bases are a match to TRBD1. The CDR3 covers 15 residues. Trimming cost V 5 bases and J 0 bases; bases outside gene matches: 3. In nucleotides, the CDR3 is TGTGCCAGCAGTCGCGGACAGGGCTCTGGAAACACCATATATTTT. This sequence encodes CASSRGQGSGNTIYF.

CDR3 in amino acids: CASSQETTLSYEQYF. The CDR3 bases are TGCGCCAGCAGCCAAGAGACTACACTCTCCTACGAGCAGTACTTC. The chain joins TRBV4-1 to TRBJ2-7; the D gene is possibly TRBD2 (5 bases). This CDR3 has 15 amino acids. Per the germline V gene, CDR1 is MGHRA and CDR2 is YSYEKL. V lost 0 bases, J lost 0 bases, and 9 bases lay in between.

The chain has TRBV6-1 and TRBJ1-6; D is undetermined. The V gene lost 5 bases and the J gene lost 8 bases, with 4 bases spanning the gap. Germline V gene lookup returns CDR1 MNHNS and CDR2 SASEGT. The CDR3 has 11 amino acids. CDR3 amino acids: CASSNYSPLHF. CDR3 bases: TGTGCCAGCAGTAACTATTCACCCCTCCACTTT.

The genes are TRBV6-1 and TRBJ2-1, with TRBD1 as a possible D gene (7 bases). Trimming cost V 7 bases and J 10 bases, with 20 bases left between them. This CDR3 is built from 14 residues. CDR1 MNHNS and CDR2 SASEGT come from the germline V gene. The CDR3 coding sequence is TGTGCCAGCACCAAGGTGGGCAGGGGGGAGGAGCAGTTCTTC. Protein product: CASTKVGRGEEQFF.

This chain connects TRBV18 to TRBJ2-1; D remains unclear. This CDR3 is 16 amino acids long. V lost 3 bases to trimming and J lost 5 bases, with 17 bases between them. Germline V lookup: CDR1 KGHSH, CDR2 LQKENI. CDR3: CASSPPTLQINNEQFF. The CDR3 nucleotides read TGTGCCAGCTCACCCCCAACTCTACAAATAAACAATGAGCAGTTCTTC.

This chain connects TRBV5-1 to TRBJ2-1; D is possibly TRBD2 (6 bases). The length of the CDR3 is 14 residues. CDR1 and CDR2 (germline): SGHRS, YFSETQ. V gave up 5 bases and J gave up 5 bases, with 14 bases separating them. The DNA of the CDR3 is TGCGCCAGCAGTCGGGTAGCGGTCGACAATGAGCAGTTCTTC. Its protein product is CASSRVAVDNEQFF.